This T cell receptor beta chain was sequenced during a study of blood T cell repertoires in COVID-19. Measured with immunoSEQ multiplex PCR; TCRdb has only the in-frame clones, and not every one. The sample contains 200,000 to 300,000 clones, around four fifths of which appear only once. Germline V lookup: CDR1 SGHAT, CDR2 FQNNGV. The CDR3 totals 16 residues. Trimming took 2 bases from V and 7 from J, leaving 19 bases between them. Sample: peripheral blood. The chain combines TRBV11-2 with TRBJ2-3; D perhaps matches TRBD2 (6 bases). The clonotype originates from a woman in her sixties or seventies with active or convalescent COVID-19. The CDR3 nucleotides read TGTGCCAGCAGCTTATTACGAGGGAGCGGGTTAAATACGCAGTATTTT. This codes for CASSLLRGSGLNTQYF.